Described below is a single T cell receptor beta chain sequence and its context. The assay was immunoSEQ multiplex PCR, and TCRdb's table has in-frame clones only and misses some. Among about 120,000 clones listed, about 86% were seen once. The data belong to a study of blood T cell repertoires in COVID-19. Looking at the study overall: Spain, Italy and the United States supplied samples that represented acute and convalescent COVID-19.

This CDR3 has 14 residues. Trimming removed 7 bases at V and 7 bases at J, with 17 bases between. Germline V gene data show CDR1 as SNHLY and CDR2 as FYNNEI. The receptor's source is a woman aged 45-65 years with acute or convalescent COVID-19. The chain carries TRBV2 and TRBJ1-5, with D unclear. The sequenced sample was peripheral blood. The CDR3 sequence is CASTEGRSGQPQHF. In DNA form, the CDR3 reads TGTGCCAGCACGGAGGGCAGGTCGGGGCAGCCCCAGCATTTT.